These 7 T cell receptor beta chains originate from one sample sequenced in a study of technical replicates of blood from several donors. The method was immunoSEQ multiplex PCR; TCRdb's version includes in-frame clones alone and lacks a portion of them. This table holds under 80,000 clones, roughly 92% found once. The sample comprised T cells isolated from PBMCs. All receptors come from a human donor in good health.

The rearrangement links TRBV6-1 to TRBJ2-5, with D possibly matching TRBD1 (6 bases). Germline CDR1 MNHNS, CDR2 SASEGT. This CDR3 is built from 14 residues. V dropped 5 bases and J dropped 4 bases, with 14 bases sitting between them. The chain's CDR3 is CASSWGRGSETQYF. The CDR3 DNA is TGTGCCAGCAGTTGGGGGCGAGGTTCAGAGACCCAGTACTTC.

A few counts support this clone. The rearrangement links TRBV18 to TRBJ2-7; D unclear. Trimming took off 0 bases at V and 2 bases at J, with 17 bases between the two ends. Germline V lookup: CDR1 KGHSH, CDR2 LQKENI. CDR3 length: 17 amino acids. CDR3 DNA: TGTGCCAGCTCACCACCAATCATTCTCAGGCATGCCTACGAGCAGTACTTC. It translates to CASSPPIILRHAYEQYF. Looking up the rest from reference TRBV18 and TRBJ2-7 gives the full variable domain: NAGVMQNPRHLVRRRGQEARLRCSPMKGHSHVYWYRQLPEEGLKFMVYLQKENIIDESGMPKERFSAEFPKEGPSILRIQQVVRGDSAAYFCASSPPIILRHAYEQYFGPGTRLTVT.

This rearrangement joins TRBV14 to TRBJ1-2; D not certain. Trimming shortened V by 5 bases and J by 2 bases, and 9 bases separated the two germline ends. The CDR3 consists of 13 residues. Germline CDR1 is SGHDN and CDR2 is FVKESK. CDR3 protein: CASSETANYGYTF. In DNA, the CDR3 is TGTGCCAGCAGCGAAACAGCAAACTATGGCTACACCTTC.

The V call is TRBV14, the J call TRBJ1-2; 8 bases align to TRBD1. V trimming: 4 bases; J trimming: 5 bases; junction bases outside the gene matches: 9. The germline V gene encodes CDR1 SGHDN and CDR2 FVKESK. This CDR3 contains 15 residues. CDR3 loop: CASSLLDRDKYGYTF. The CDR3 DNA follows: TGTGCCAGCAGCCTGTTGGACAGGGATAAGTATGGCTACACCTTC.

In DNA, the CDR3 is TGTGCCAGCAGGGGGGACAGGGGGCAGTACTTC. Amino acid sequence: CASRGDRGQYF. The chain has TRBV6-5 and TRBJ2-7; 10 nucleotides agree with TRBD1. This CDR3 is 11 amino acids long. Trimming removed 6 bases from V and 9 bases from J; junction bases left unmatched: 2. Germline V CDR1 and CDR2: MNHEY, SVGAGI.

V and J are TRBV6-6 and TRBJ2-7, with D maybe TRBD1 (6 bases). The V end lost 6 bases, the J end lost 0 bases, and 18 bases lay between the germline ends. Per germline, CDR1 MNHNY and CDR2 SVGAGI (reference sequence). The CDR3 contains 16 residues. CDR3 coding DNA: TGTGCCAGCAGAGAACCCGGGACAAAGAGCTCCTACGAGCAGTACTTC. Protein sequence: CASREPGTKSSYEQYF.

V and J are TRBV19 and TRBJ1-2, with a tentative D call TRBD1 (5 bases). The CDR3 extends over 13 amino acids. V was clipped by 1 base and J by 6 bases, with 9 bases between them. The germline V gene encodes CDR1 LNHDA and CDR2 SQIVND (reference sequence). CDR3 DNA sequence: TGTGCCAGTAGTATAGGGCCAGGGAATGGCTACACCTTC. Translating gives CASSIGPGNGYTF.